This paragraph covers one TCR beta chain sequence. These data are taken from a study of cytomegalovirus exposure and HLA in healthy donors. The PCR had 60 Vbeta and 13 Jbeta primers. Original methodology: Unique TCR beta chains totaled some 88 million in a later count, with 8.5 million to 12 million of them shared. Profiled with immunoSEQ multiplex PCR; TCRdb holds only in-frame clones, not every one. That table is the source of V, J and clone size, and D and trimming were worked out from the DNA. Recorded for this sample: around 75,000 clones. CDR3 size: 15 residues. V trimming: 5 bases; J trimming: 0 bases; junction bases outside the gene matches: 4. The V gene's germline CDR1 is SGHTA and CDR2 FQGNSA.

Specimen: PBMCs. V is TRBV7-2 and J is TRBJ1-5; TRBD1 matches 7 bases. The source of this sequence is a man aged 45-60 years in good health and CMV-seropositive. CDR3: CASSKGQISNQPQHF. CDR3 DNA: TGTGCCAGCAGCAAGGGACAGATTAGCAATCAGCCCCAGCATTTT.